Given below is one TCR beta chain in context. As to time point: persistent/refractory GD, antithyroid drugs over 5 years with positive TRAb. Construction of the TCR library relied on RNA isolated from PBMCs. The CDR3 has 13 residues. The J segment lost 8 bases and the V segment lost 4 bases, leaving 6 bases of the junction unmatched. Germline values: CDR1 SGHRS, CDR2 YFSETQ. The sample comes from a study of regulatory T cells in long-lasting Graves disease. Study-level background: Treatment with antithyroid drugs for over 5 years, together with positive TSH receptor antibodies, meant persistent Graves' disease.

CDR3-region Arm-PCR and iRepertoire HTBI primers produced the TCR beta libraries. Methods used by the authors: The study identified about 60 TRBV and 13 to 15 TRBJ segments across samples. MiXCR, run by TCRdb on the multiplex PCR reads, gives a single entry per CDR3 protein. TCRdb, rather than the study authors, made the V and J calls. The sample lists some 440,000 distinct CDR3 sequences; around 21% were seen once. This receptor was obtained from a female donor with Graves disease. The sequencing used peripheral blood mononuclear cells (PBMCs), collected when the disease was refractory, from a patient treated with antithyroid drugs. The V gene is TRBV5-1, the J gene TRBJ1-2; 9 nucleotides line up with TRBD1. CDR3 DNA sequence: TGCGCCAGCAGCGGGACAGGGTATTTGGGCTACACCTTC. Translation: CASSGTGYLGYTF. Together with reference TRBV5-1 and TRBJ1-2, the CDR3 gives the full variable domain: KAGVTQTPRYLIKTRGQQVTLSCSPISGHRSVSWYQQTPGQGLQFLFEYFSETQRNKGNFPGRFSGRQFSNSRSEMNVSTLELGDSALYLCASSGTGYLGYTFGSGTRLTVV.